The 27 T cell receptor beta chains presented below share a single source sample, sequenced in a study of shared clonotypes between healthy human individuals. The assay was immunoSEQ multiplex PCR, and TCRdb's table has in-frame clones only and misses some. The sample holds about 2 million clones, over 85% seen once. The sample consisted of naive CD4+ T cells sorted from blood. The subset: CD45RA+ positively selected. All receptors derive from a man between 18 and 29 years old in good health.

The rearrangement joins TRBV7-2 to TRBJ2-7, with TRBD2 matching 8 bases. J was trimmed by 0 bases and V by 5 bases; bases with no gene match: 9. The CDR3 has 16 residues. Germline assignment: CDR1 SGHTA and CDR2 FQGNSA. The DNA for the CDR3 is TGTGCCAGCAGCCGGACAAGCGGGAGCTCCTCCTACGAGCAGTACTTC. Translating gives CASSRTSGSSSYEQYF. Full variable domain (rest looked up from reference TRBV7-2 and TRBJ2-7): GAGVSQSPSNKVTEKGKDVELRCDPISGHTALYWYRQSLGQGLEFLIYFQGNSAPDKSGLPSDRFSAERTGGSVSTLTIQRTQQEDSAVYLCASSRTSGSSSYEQYFGPGTRLTVT.

CDR3 in amino acids: CASSYQYGYEQYF. CDR3 bases: TGTGCCAGCAGTTATCAGTACGGCTACGAGCAGTACTTC. The chain has TRBV6-5 and TRBJ2-7; D remains unclear. The V gene lost 3 bases and the J gene lost 3 bases, with 9 bases spanning the gap. CDR1 is MNHEY, CDR2 SVGAGI, per germline. This CDR3 comprises 13 residues.

Here the CDR3 reads CASSFARDTETQYF. The CDR3 DNA is TGTGCCAGCAGTTTCGCCCGGGACACGGAGACCCAGTACTTC. This chain uses TRBV2 with TRBJ2-5; tentative D call: TRBD1 (6 bases). This CDR3 is 14 amino acids long. V shed 5 bases and J shed 5 bases, with 15 bases lying between them. Germline V CDR1 and CDR2: SNHLY, FYNNEI.

This chain connects TRBV28 to TRBJ1-2; 7 bases fit TRBD1. Germline CDR1 and CDR2: MDHEN and SYDVKM. V shed 7 bases and J 3 bases; nucleotides not matched to a gene: 14. The length of the CDR3 is 16 residues. The CDR3 coding sequence is TGTGCCAGCACCGACTTGACAGGGAGTGGGTACTATGGCTACACCTTC. It yields the protein CASTDLTGSGYYGYTF.

V is TRBV19 and J is TRBJ2-2; D is unclear. This CDR3 comprises 13 residues. The germline gives CDR1 LNHDA, CDR2 SQIVND (reference sequence). Trimming removed 5 bases from V and 4 bases from J, with 8 bases in between. The CDR3 region has the DNA TGTGCCAGTAGTCCTCAGGTCACCGGGGAGCTGTTTTTT. As protein: CASSPQVTGELFF.

The J gene is TRBJ2-1, the V gene TRBV2; 8 nucleotides agree with TRBD1. The CDR3 length is 15 residues. The ends lost 7 bases at V and 0 bases at J; junction bases unmatched: 5. Looked up from germline, CDR1 is SNHLY and CDR2 is FYNNEI. CDR3 region: CASIRDRSSYNEQFF. The CDR3 coding sequence is TGTGCCAGCATCAGGGACAGGAGCTCCTACAATGAGCAGTTCTTC.

This chain connects TRBV5-1 to TRBJ2-3; D may be TRBD2 (6 bases). Looked up from germline, CDR1 is SGHRS and CDR2 is YFSETQ. The CDR3 covers 15 residues. V dropped 4 bases and J dropped 2 bases, with 14 bases sitting between them. This chain's CDR3 is CASSPPGLNTDTQYF. The CDR3 DNA follows: TGCGCCAGCAGCCCGCCGGGACTGAACACAGATACGCAGTATTTT.

The rearrangement links TRBV25-1 to TRBJ1-2, with unresolved D. Trimming pared 4 bases from V and 1 base from J, leaving 7 bases between. The CDR3 covers 13 residues. Germline assignment: CDR1 MGHDK and CDR2 SYGVNS. The CDR3 DNA reads as TGTGCCAGCAGTGCCTCGATTAACTATGGCTACACCTTC. This gives the protein CASSASINYGYTF.

Concerning this clone itself: This sample includes further DNA sequences coding for the same CDR3. This chain uses TRBV9 with TRBJ2-1; 9 bases match TRBD2. CDR3 length equals 15 residues. Germline V gives CDR1 SGDLS, CDR2 YYNGEE. Unmatched junction bases numbered 2, after V lost 2 bases and J lost 2 bases. In DNA, the CDR3 is TGTGCCAGCAGCGTTGCGGGGGGGCCCTACAATGAGCAGTTCTTC. This translates into CASSVAGGPYNEQFF.

The rearrangement joins TRBV6-6 to TRBJ1-2; possibly TRBD1 for D (6 bases). Germline lookup yields CDR1 MNHNY and CDR2 SVGAGI (reference sequence). V lost 7 bases to trimming and J lost 2 bases, with 14 bases between them. This CDR3 has 14 amino acids. CDR3 protein: CASTRDTGNYGYTF. The CDR3 bases are TGTGCCAGCACCCGGGACACTGGGAACTATGGCTACACCTTC.

The rearrangement joins TRBV19 to TRBJ1-2, with TRBD1 matching 7 bases. Germline values: CDR1 LNHDA, CDR2 SQIVND (reference sequence). This CDR3 is built from 14 residues. For the CDR3, the DNA is TGTGCTTCCGGGGATAGGGGGCGCGTCTATGGCTACACCTTC. Translation: CASGDRGRVYGYTF.

The chain recombines TRBV11-1 with TRBJ1-3; D call uncertain. The CDR3 extends over 16 amino acids. Germline V gene sequence: CDR1 SGHAT, CDR2 FQDESV (reference sequence). Trimming removed 5 bases from V and 4 bases from J, with 18 bases in between. Here the CDR3 reads CASSPGHGEVGNTIYF. The CDR3 nucleotides are TGTGCCAGCAGCCCGGGCCATGGAGAGGTGGGAAACACCATATATTTT.

V and J are TRBV7-9 and TRBJ1-3; possible D gene TRBD1, 5 bases. V lost 2 bases and J 0 bases, leaving 11 bases between the germline ends. The V gene's germline CDR1 is SEHNR and CDR2 FQNEAQ (reference sequence). This CDR3 is 16 amino acids long. The chain's CDR3 is CASSLRGGSSGNTIYF. In nucleotides, the CDR3 is TGTGCCAGCAGCTTAAGGGGCGGAAGCTCTGGAAACACCATATATTTT.

The CDR3 loop is CASHGGTDTQYF. The CDR3 nucleotides are TGCGCCAGCCATGGGGGTACAGATACGCAGTATTTT. This chain uses TRBV5-1 with TRBJ2-3; D may correspond to TRBD1 or TRBD2 (5 bases each). This CDR3 spans 12 amino acids. V was pared by 7 bases and J by 3 bases, with 9 bases between. In germline, CDR1 is SGHRS, CDR2 YFSETQ.

The J gene is TRBJ1-1, the V gene TRBV4-2; no clear D gene. The CDR3 runs 13 residues. Deletions cut 0 bases from V and 12 bases from J, with 14 bases between. CDR1 is LGHNA and CDR2 is YNFKEQ in the germline V gene. The CDR3 region has the DNA TGTGCCAGCAGCCAAGATAGAGGTTGGGAGACTTTCTTT. Translated, it gives CASSQDRGWETFF.

V and J are TRBV15 and TRBJ1-3; 9 positions agree with TRBD1. The germline V gene has CDR1 LNHNV and CDR2 YYDKDF (reference sequence). Trimming cost V 2 bases and J 4 bases; bases outside gene matches: 6. The CDR3 has 16 amino acids. The CDR3 reads CATSRPGTGQGNTIYF. Written as DNA, the CDR3 is TGTGCCACCAGCAGACCCGGGACAGGGCAAGGAAACACCATATATTTT.

V gene TRBV5-1 combines with J gene TRBJ1-5; 10 nucleotides agree with TRBD1. From germline, CDR1 is SGHRS and CDR2 YFSETQ. The CDR3 contains 18 residues. V was clipped by 1 base and J by 4 bases; unmatched bases: 11. The CDR3, as DNA: TGCGCCAGCAGCTTGTGGACAGGGGGTCGCGGTTCGAATCAGCCCCAGCATTTT. Translation: CASSLWTGGRGSNQPQHF. Full variable domain (rest looked up from reference TRBV5-1 and TRBJ1-5): KAGVTQTPRYLIKTRGQQVTLSCSPISGHRSVSWYQQTPGQGLQFLFEYFSETQRNKGNFPGRFSGRQFSNSRSEMNVSTLELGDSALYLCASSLWTGGRGSNQPQHFGDGTRLSIL.

The gene calls are TRBV7-2 and TRBJ2-7; D remains ambiguous. The V and J ends lost 5 bases and 4 bases respectively, with 15 bases between them. Germline values: CDR1 SGHTA, CDR2 FQGNSA. CDR3 length: 14 residues. The CDR3 nucleotides are TGTGCCAGCAGCCTGGGCCGGACGCTATACGAGCAGTACTTC. Translation gives CASSLGRTLYEQYF.

The chain combines TRBV27 with TRBJ2-5; 7 bases are a match to TRBD2. The CDR3 sequence is 17 residues long. In germline, CDR1 is MNHEY, CDR2 SMNVEV (reference sequence). J was trimmed by 2 bases and V by 0 bases; bases with no gene match: 9. Here the CDR3 DNA reads TGTGCCAGCAGTTTATCCCTGGGGGGGACCAGACAAGAGACCCAGTACTTC. It encodes CASSLSLGGTRQETQYF.

This clone was seen once. This chain connects TRBV7-8 to TRBJ2-2, with 11 nucleotides matching TRBD2. The CDR3 spans 15 residues. Germline loops: CDR1 SGHVS, CDR2 FQNEAQ. The trim removed 5 bases at V and 6 bases at J, leaving 5 bases unmatched. CDR3 loop: CASSLLAGVSGELFF. The CDR3 coding sequence is TGTGCCAGCAGCCTACTAGCGGGAGTCTCCGGGGAGCTGTTTTTT.

The chain recombines TRBV29-1 with TRBJ1-2, with 7 bases aligning to TRBD1. The CDR3 covers 14 residues. V was clipped by 8 bases and J by 8 bases; unmatched bases: 17. Germline V CDR1 and CDR2: SQVTM, ANQGSEA. The CDR3 DNA sequence: TGCAGCCCCGCCTCCCTGACAGGGTTGAAAGGCTACACCTTC. It yields the protein CSPASLTGLKGYTF.

This clone has only a few counts. The chain recombines TRBV28 with TRBJ2-5, with a tentative D call TRBD2 (6 bases). The DNA end is more similar to TRBJ2-7, so the J call may be wrong. The CDR3 totals 18 residues. The germline V gene has CDR1 MDHEN and CDR2 SYDVKM. Here the CDR3 reads CASSLPLNRTIRSYEQYF. CDR3 nucleotides: TGTGCCAGCAGTTTACCCCTAAACCGGACTATTCGATCCTACGAGCAGTACTTC.

For this clone: Other DNA sequences in this sample translate to the same CDR3. V and J are TRBV6-5 and TRBJ1-1; unclear D gene. This CDR3 comprises 11 residues. Germline V gene sequence: CDR1 MNHEY, CDR2 SVGAGI. V dropped 8 bases and J dropped 4 bases, with 8 bases sitting between them. CDR3 protein: CASSRATEAFF. CDR3 coding DNA: TGTGCCAGCTCGAGGGCCACTGAAGCTTTCTTT.

For the CDR3, the DNA is TGTGCCAGCAGCTTCACCGCAGGGGTAAACACTGAAGCTTTCTTT. It is translated as CASSFTAGVNTEAFF. This sequence joins TRBV7-9 and TRBJ1-1; a possible D gene is TRBD1 (6 bases). This CDR3 spans 15 amino acids. Trimming stripped 3 bases from V and 2 bases from J, with 13 bases between. Germline CDR1 reads SEHNR; CDR2 reads FQNEAQ (reference sequence).

The chain combines TRBV7-2 with TRBJ1-5; weak D call: TRBD1 (5 bases). Trimming shortened V by 1 base and J by 4 bases, and 11 bases separated the two germline ends. Germline V gene sequence: CDR1 SGHTA, CDR2 FQGNSA. CDR3 length: 15 amino acids. This chain's CDR3 is CASSLDSAGNQPQHF. In nucleotides, the CDR3 is TGTGCCAGCAGCTTAGATTCCGCAGGGAATCAGCCCCAGCATTTT.

The chain joins TRBV7-6 to TRBJ2-3; possibly TRBD2 for D (7 bases). CDR3 size: 15 residues. Germline CDR1 is SGHVS and CDR2 is FNYEAQ. Trimming left V 1 base short and J 2 bases short, with 10 bases between. DNA of the CDR3: TGTGCCAGCAGCTTAGTGGGGGGGCTCACAGATACGCAGTATTTT. Protein product: CASSLVGGLTDTQYF.

This sequence joins TRBV7-2 and TRBJ1-5; possibly TRBD1 for D (5 bases). CDR3 length: 14 residues. The V end was cut by 1 base, the J end by 6 bases, with 10 bases between. The V gene's germline CDR1 is SGHTA and CDR2 FQGNSA. This CDR3 is CASSLGGVAQPQHF. CDR3 in DNA: TGTGCCAGCAGCTTAGGAGGGGTAGCTCAGCCCCAGCATTTT.